A single sample gave rise to the 16 T cell receptor beta chains below, sequenced in a study of blood T cell repertoires in COVID-19. The table came from immunoSEQ multiplex PCR; TCRdb's copy has only in-frame clones and leaves some out. The repertoire holds 150,000 to 200,000 clones, with approximately 90% as singletons. Sequenced sample: PBMCs or T cells enriched from blood (not recorded which). The origin of the receptors is a woman between 45 and 65 years old who had recovered from COVID-19.

J is TRBJ2-7 and V is TRBV15, with 8 nucleotides matching TRBD2. Germline values: CDR1 LNHNV, CDR2 YYDKDF (reference sequence). The V segment lost 0 bases and the J segment 4 bases; nucleotides outside the gene matches: 14. The CDR3 loop spans 18 amino acids. In DNA form, the CDR3 reads TGTGCCACCAGCAGAGATACGAGTAATGCGGGGGGCAGGTACGAGCAGTACTTC. Translating gives CATSRDTSNAGGRYEQYF. Combining the CDR3 with reference TRBV15 and TRBJ2-7 gives the whole variable domain DAMVIQNPRYQVTQFGKPVTLSCSQTLNHNVMYWYQQKSSQAPKLLFHYYDKDFNNEADTPDNFQSRRPNTSFCFLDIRSPGLGDTAMYLCATSRDTSNAGGRYEQYFGPGTRLTVT.

V and J are TRBV19 and TRBJ1-5; tentative D call: TRBD1 (5 bases). Per germline, CDR1 LNHDA and CDR2 SQIVND (reference sequence). The ends were cut back, 3 bases at V and 7 bases at J, with 13 bases in the middle. The CDR3 length is 14 residues. The CDR3 region has the DNA TGTGCCAGTAGTATTGGAGGTGGGGGGCAGCCCCAGCATTTT. Translating gives CASSIGGGGQPQHF.

This chain joins TRBV6-5 and TRBJ2-2, with a tentative D call TRBD2 (6 bases). The CDR3 totals 15 residues. Per germline, CDR1 MNHEY and CDR2 SVGAGI. With 6 bases removed from V and 7 bases from J, the gap between germline ends came to 18 bases. The CDR3 region is CASRRGSLEGGELFF. The DNA for the CDR3 is TGTGCCAGCAGGAGGGGATCCCTGGAGGGCGGGGAGCTGTTTTTT.

J is TRBJ2-1 and V is TRBV30, with D perhaps matching TRBD1 (6 bases). The CDR3 covers 15 residues. Trimming took off 0 bases at V and 5 bases at J, with 14 bases between the two ends. Germline lookup yields CDR1 GTSNPN and CDR2 SVGIG (reference sequence). CDR3 bases: TGTGCCTGGAGTGTAGGACAGCTCAGTCACAATGAGCAGTTCTTC. It yields the protein CAWSVGQLSHNEQFF. The variable domain in full, completed from reference TRBV30 and TRBJ2-1, reads SQTIHQWPATLVQPVGSPLSLECTVEGTSNPNLYWYRQAAGRGLQLLFYSVGIGQISSEVPQNLSASRPQDRQFILSSKKLLLSDSGFYLCAWSVGQLSHNEQFFGPGTRLTVL.

V is TRBV7-9 and J is TRBJ1-1, with D possibly matching TRBD1 (5 bases). This CDR3 region has 13 residues. V was cut by 3 bases and J by 1 base, with 6 bases left in between. Germline V gene sequence: CDR1 SEHNR, CDR2 FQNEAQ (reference sequence). The CDR3 reads CASSLTENTEAFF. As DNA, the CDR3 is TGTGCCAGCAGCTTGACAGAGAACACTGAAGCTTTCTTT.

V and J are TRBV2 and TRBJ2-7; perhaps TRBD1 as D (6 bases). This CDR3 has 10 residues. CDR1 is SNHLY, CDR2 FYNNEI, per germline. V was trimmed by 6 bases and J by 11 bases, leaving 11 bases between them. The CDR3 nucleotides read TGTGCCAGCAGCCGGGACACTGAGTACTTC. Amino acid sequence: CASSRDTEYF.

Note on this clone: Given the absence of the conserved phenylalanine or tryptophan at the CDR3 end, a read error is likely. It is unclear where the CDR3 begins or ends on the DNA, so no DNA is shown, and the CDR3 is as TCRdb lists it. This chain uses TRBV4-3 with TRBJ1-1; TRBD1 is taken as the D call from the table, unchecked against the DNA. Germline V gene sequence: CDR1 LGHNA, CDR2 YSLEER. The CDR3 extends over 13 residues, inclusive of both ends. The CDR3 sequence is CASSQDRGSPREV.

A word on this clone: The sample contains more than one DNA sequence encoding this CDR3. The rearrangement joins TRBV24-1 to TRBJ2-5; 7 nucleotides match TRBD1. Germline CDR1 is KGHDR and CDR2 is SFDVKD. The junction had 5 bases not matched to a gene; V was cut back by 4 bases and J by 1 base. The CDR3 contains 15 residues. CDR3 sequence: CATSDPDRFQETQYF. DNA of the CDR3: TGTGCCACCAGTGACCCGGACAGGTTCCAAGAGACCCAGTACTTC.

This clone was seen a handful of times. This chain connects TRBV19 to TRBJ2-7, with a tentative D call TRBD2 (5 bases). V was clipped by 9 bases and J by 0 bases, with 15 bases between them. The CDR3 has 14 amino acids. CDR1 and CDR2 (germline): LNHDA, SQIVND (reference sequence). The CDR3 spells CASRDYSSSYEQYF. The CDR3 DNA reads TGTGCCAGCAGAGACTATTCGAGCTCCTACGAGCAGTACTTC.

The chain recombines TRBV5-1 with TRBJ2-3; 7 nucleotides agree with TRBD2. Looked up from germline, CDR1 is SGHRS and CDR2 is YFSETQ. The CDR3 covers 16 residues. The junction had 10 bases not matched to a gene; V was cut back by 1 base and J by 5 bases. The CDR3 sequence: CASSLRLASREDTQYF. As DNA, the CDR3 is TGCGCCAGCAGCTTGAGACTAGCCAGTCGAGAAGATACGCAGTATTTT.

This sequence joins TRBV2 and TRBJ1-1; no clear D. CDR3 size: 12 residues. The V end lost 8 bases, the J end lost 5 bases, and 12 bases lay between the germline ends. CDR1 and CDR2 from the germline V gene are SNHLY and FYNNEI. The CDR3 region is CASLDRITEAFF. CDR3 coding DNA: TGTGCCAGCCTAGACCGGATTACTGAAGCTTTCTTT. The complete variable domain, with remaining parts taken from reference TRBV2 and TRBJ1-1, reads EPEVTQTPSHQVTQMGQEVILRCVPISNHLYFYWYRQILGQKVEFLVSFYNNEISEKSEIFDDQFSVERPDGSNFTLKIRSTKLEDSAMYFCASLDRITEAFFGQGTRLTVV.

This clone was recorded once. The chain carries TRBV3-1 (or the pseudogene TRBV3-2) and TRBJ2-7; D might be TRBD1 (6 bases). Trimming cost V 4 bases and J 2 bases, with 12 bases left between them. The CDR3 runs 14 residues. Germline V gene sequence: CDR1 LGHDT, CDR2 YNNKEL (reference sequence). CDR3 loop: CASSLQGGAYEQYF. The CDR3 bases are TGTGCCAGCAGCCTACAGGGTGGGGCCTACGAGCAGTACTTC.

This rearrangement joins TRBV18 to TRBJ1-2; a possible D gene is TRBD1 (6 bases). The ends were cut back, 6 bases at V and 5 bases at J, with 13 bases in the middle. The CDR3 consists of 13 residues. Germline V gene data show CDR1 as KGHSH and CDR2 as LQKENI. The CDR3 DNA reads TGTGCCAGCTCCCGCAACACAGGGTATGGCTACACCTTC. Amino acid sequence: CASSRNTGYGYTF. Supplemented by reference TRBV18 and TRBJ1-2, the full variable domain reads NAGVMQNPRHLVRRRGQEARLRCSPMKGHSHVYWYRQLPEEGLKFMVYLQKENIIDESGMPKERFSAEFPKEGPSILRIQQVVRGDSAAYFCASSRNTGYGYTFGSGTRLTVV.

The J gene is TRBJ2-7, the V gene TRBV18; D might be TRBD1 (6 bases). Germline loops: CDR1 KGHSH, CDR2 LQKENI. The CDR3 has 14 amino acids. The V gene lost 4 bases and the J gene lost 0 bases, with 10 bases spanning the gap. CDR3 bases: TGTGCCAGCTCACTTGGACAGATCTCCTACGAGCAGTACTTC. Translated: CASSLGQISYEQYF.

The chain links TRBV5-1 to TRBJ1-6; D is unclear. Per germline, CDR1 SGHRS and CDR2 YFSETQ. The germline V and J ends were trimmed by 0 bases and 5 bases, with 12 bases remaining between them. This CDR3 has 16 amino acids. The chain's CDR3 is CASSLGGEVHNSPLHF. The CDR3 bases are TGCGCCAGCAGCTTGGGGGGAGAGGTCCATAATTCACCCCTCCACTTT.

This clone was detected once. This chain's CDR3 is CASSQEARGVKNIQYF. CDR3 in DNA: TGTGCCAGCAGCCAAGAAGCACGCGGAGTAAAAAACATTCAGTACTTC. The chain uses TRBV4-2 and TRBJ2-4; D gene ambiguous. CDR1 and CDR2 from the germline V gene are LGHNA and YNFKEQ. CDR3 length: 16 amino acids. Between the trimmed V and J ends, which lost 0 bases and 4 bases, there was a span of 13 bases.